Listed below are T cell receptor beta chains from one sample, sequenced in a study of regulatory T cells in long-lasting Graves disease. TCRdb redid the calling of the multiplex PCR reads with MiXCR, one entry per CDR3 protein. The sample shows approximately 400,000 distinct CDR3 sequences, 14% to 15% of them seen only once. The same specimen was also included in a second study, on T cells in Graves' hyperthyroidism and ophthalmopathy.

The sample in question was peripheral blood mononuclear cells (PBMCs), obtained at new diagnosis, from a patient treated with antithyroid drugs. The receptors were sampled from a woman aged 40 to 50 with Graves disease. Both conserved end residues are part of each CDR3. The D gene is left open where the match is weak. Size is stated for part of the rows, as once, few or many counts, or as a class when the clone is expanded.

TRBJ2-1	TRBV10-3	few	16	NA	TGTGCCATCAGTACGGGGCCAAGTTGGGCCGAGAATGAGCAGTTCTTC	CAISTGPSWAENEQFF
TRBJ2-3	TRBV20-1	NA	14	NA	TGCAGTGCTAGAACCGGTTCGGCACGAGATACGCAGTATTTT	CSARTGSARDTQYF
TRBJ2-3	TRBV10-1	NA	14	NA	TGCGCCAGCAGTGATGGGCAGGGGACGAATACGCAGTATTTT	CASSDGQGTNTQYF
TRBJ2-7	TRBV10-3	many	11	NA	TGTGCCATGGGGGTCGGCTACGAGCAGTACTTC	CAMGVGYEQYF
TRBJ2-5	TRBV11-2	many	17	TRBD2	TGTGCCAGCAGCTCTCCCGCGGGGGGGGGGCAACAAGAGACCCAGTACTTC	CASSSPAGGGQQETQYF
TRBJ2-7	TRBV20-1	many	13	TRBD1	TGCAGTGCTAGGGGGGACAGGGTGTACGAGCAGTACTTC	CSARGDRVYEQYF
TRBJ1-2	TRBV27	few	16	NA	TGTGCCAGCAGTCCCCAGGGACACGGATTTAACTATGGCTACACCTTC	CASSPQGHGFNYGYTF
TRBJ1-2	TRBV29-1	NA	12	TRBD1	TGCAGCGTTGAGACAGGGGTCTATGGCTACACCTTC	CSVETGVYGYTF
TRBJ1-2	TRBV9	few	15	TRBD1	TGTGCCAGCACCGACGAGGGGGACAGGCCCTATGGCTACACCTTC	CASTDEGDRPYGYTF
TRBJ2-5	TRBV5-6	many	14	NA	TGTGCCAGCAGCTTGGGGACAGAGGTAGAGACCCAGTACTTC	CASSLGTEVETQYF
TRBJ1-2	TRBV19	many	14	NA	TGTGCCAGTAGTCCGAGTTTCAACTACTATGGCTACACCTTC	CASSPSFNYYGYTF
TRBJ2-1	TRBV28	few	14	NA	TGTGCCAGCAGGCGGGACTTTACCTACAATGAGCAGTTCTTC	CASRRDFTYNEQFF
TRBJ2-2	TRBV7-8	few	15	NA	TGTGCCAGCAGCCTCCGGGACTCATTGGTCGGGGAGCTGTTTTTT	CASSLRDSLVGELFF
TRBJ2-1	TRBV19	NA	13	NA	TGTGCCACCATGGGGAGGTGGTACAATGAGCAGTTCTTC	CATMGRWYNEQFF
TRBJ2-7	TRBV2	many	15	NA	TGTGCCAGCAGTGAATACTTGGAAGCGAACTACGAGCAGTACTTC	CASSEYLEANYEQYF
TRBJ2-5	TRBV28	NA	12	NA	TGTGCCAGCACCGGGGGGCGGGAGACCCAGTACTTC	CASTGGRETQYF
TRBJ2-7	TRBV2	many	15	NA	TGTGCCAGCAGTGAAAGGGCGGGATCTGCCTACGAGCAGTACTTC	CASSERAGSAYEQYF